Each of the 12 T cell receptor beta chains below was sequenced from the same sample in a study of blood T cell repertoires in COVID-19. The protocol was immunoSEQ multiplex PCR, while the TCRdb copy is restricted to in-frame clones and leaves out a portion. Of a few hundred thousand clones in the sample, 80% to 90% were seen once. Sequenced input: peripheral blood. Receptor source: a young woman with COVID-19, enrolled during active disease.

The J gene is TRBJ2-7, the V gene TRBV6-5; TRBD2 agrees at 11 bases. CDR3 size: 15 residues. The ends lost 7 bases at V and 5 bases at J; junction bases unmatched: 10. Germline CDR1 is MNHEY and CDR2 is SVGAGI. The CDR3 protein is CASTKGTSGRDEQYF. The DNA for the CDR3 is TGTGCCAGCACCAAGGGTACTAGCGGGAGAGACGAGCAGTACTTC.

The gene calls are TRBV5-1 and TRBJ2-1; D is possibly TRBD1 (5 bases). Trimming removed 1 base at V and 6 bases at J, with 14 bases between. The CDR3 sequence is 15 residues long. CDR1 is SGHRS and CDR2 is YFSETQ in the germline V gene. The CDR3 sequence is CASSLFGQESNEQFF. In DNA form, the CDR3 reads TGCGCCAGCAGCTTGTTCGGACAAGAGAGCAATGAGCAGTTCTTC.

The chain joins TRBV10-2 to TRBJ2-2; D ambiguous. The V and J ends lost 4 bases and 6 bases respectively, with 12 bases between them. Germline lookup yields CDR1 WSHSY and CDR2 SAAADI. CDR3 size: 14 residues. The CDR3 sequence is CASSVRLLAGELFF. The CDR3 region has the DNA TGCGCCAGCAGTGTCAGGCTTCTGGCCGGGGAGCTGTTTTTT.

CDR3 sequence: CASRSGGSGELFF. For the CDR3, the DNA is TGCGCCAGCCGGAGCGGGGGGAGCGGGGAGCTGTTTTTT. The gene calls are TRBV5-1 and TRBJ2-2; 9 bases align to TRBD2. Germline CDR1 SGHRS, CDR2 YFSETQ. The CDR3 has 13 amino acids. The V gene end was trimmed by 7 bases and the J gene end by 7 bases; junction bases not matched to a gene: 5.

The chain is built from TRBV5-5 and TRBJ2-7; D not certain. There are 14 residues in the CDR3. Germline V gene lookup returns CDR1 SGHKS and CDR2 YYEKEE (reference sequence). V was trimmed by 3 bases and J by 2 bases, leaving 12 bases between them. The CDR3: CASSSDSRAYEQYF. CDR3 bases: TGTGCCAGCAGCTCGGATTCACGGGCCTACGAGCAGTACTTC. The variable domain in full, with the rest retrieved from reference TRBV5-5 and TRBJ2-7, is DAGVTQSPTHLIKTRGQQVTLRCSPISGHKSVSWYQQVLGQGPQFIFQYYEKEERGRGNFPDRFSARQFPNYSSELNVNALLLGDSALYLCASSSDSRAYEQYFGPGTRLTVT.

This rearrangement joins TRBV4-1 to TRBJ2-5; D is perhaps TRBD1 (5 bases). This CDR3 spans 14 amino acids. Looked up from germline, CDR1 is MGHRA and CDR2 is YSYEKL. The ends were cut back, 4 bases at V and 4 bases at J, with 13 bases in the middle. The CDR3 reads CASSLVPRGETQYF. The CDR3 DNA is TGCGCCAGCAGCCTTGTCCCAAGGGGAGAGACCCAGTACTTC.

This rearrangement joins TRBV7-2 to TRBJ2-7, with 9 positions matching TRBD1. Germline V gives CDR1 SGHTA, CDR2 FQGNSA. The V and J ends lost 4 bases and 1 base, in that order; junction bases with no gene match: 11. This CDR3 is 17 amino acids long. DNA of the CDR3: TGTGCCAGCAGCTCCCAACACGGACAGGGGTATTCCTACGAGCAGTACTTC. Translating it yields CASSSQHGQGYSYEQYF.

The chain joins TRBV11-1 to TRBJ2-7; 8 bases agree with TRBD2. CDR3 length: 13 amino acids. CDR1 SGHAT and CDR2 FQDESV come from the germline V gene (reference sequence). V trimming: 3 bases; J trimming: 6 bases; junction bases outside the gene matches: 4. The CDR3 DNA is TGTGCCAGCAGCTTGACTAGCGTTGGCGAGCAGTACTTC. Its translation: CASSLTSVGEQYF.

The chain links TRBV6-5 to TRBJ2-4; perhaps TRBD1 as D (5 bases). The V end was cut by 5 bases, the J end by 6 bases, with 17 bases between. Germline V CDR1 and CDR2: MNHEY, SVGAGI. This CDR3 is built from 15 residues. For the CDR3, the DNA is TGTGCCAGCAGTAGGGCTGCCAGGGAAGGAAACATTCAGTACTTC. Translating it yields CASSRAAREGNIQYF.

The rearrangement joins TRBV4-1 to TRBJ2-2, with 11 bases identical to TRBD2. Germline lookup yields CDR1 MGHRA and CDR2 YSYEKL. The CDR3 runs to 15 residues. The V gene end was trimmed by 2 bases and the J gene end by 7 bases; junction bases not matched to a gene: 3. CDR3 in DNA: TGCGCCAGCAGCCAATTAGGACTAGCGGGCGGGGAGCTGTTTTTT. Translated: CASSQLGLAGGELFF.

The gene calls are TRBV28 and TRBJ2-4; D remains ambiguous. The V gene lost 6 bases and the J gene lost 7 bases, with 10 bases spanning the gap. Looked up from germline, CDR1 is MDHEN and CDR2 is SYDVKM. The CDR3 length is 12 residues. CDR3 coding DNA: TGTGCCAGCAGCCTGTATGGCAACATTCAGTACTTC. The encoded protein is CASSLYGNIQYF.

V gene TRBV7-2 combines with J gene TRBJ2-5, with 7 bases matching TRBD1. The CDR3 is 13 amino acids. Germline V CDR1 and CDR2: SGHTA, FQGNSA. With 5 bases clipped from V and 3 bases from J, the junction kept 3 bases outside the gene matches. The CDR3 coding sequence is TGTGCCAGCAGCCGAGGACAGGAAGAGACCCAGTACTTC. This sequence encodes CASSRGQEETQYF.